This T cell receptor (beta chain) was retrieved from a study of T cell changes during pregnancy in multiple sclerosis. CDR3 length: 22 residues. The V gene's germline CDR1 is SSHAT and CDR2 FNYEAQ (reference sequence). Method: immunoSEQ multiplex PCR; TCRdb's copy keeps in-frame clones and lacks some. This sample has over 30,000 clones; around 93% occur once, and the top ten carry 0.3% to 0.4%. About this clone itself: Relative to the germline gene, one junction end is altered; a read error may explain this.

The V gene is TRBV7-7, the J gene TRBJ1-5; the D gene is possibly TRBD1 (6 bases). Sequencing was performed on CD4+ T cells from peripheral blood mononuclear cells, taken after pregnancy. The receptor was isolated from a female donor with multiple sclerosis, enrolled in a pregnancy study. The CDR3 DNA follows: TGTGCTAGCAGCTTAGCAATGGCCCAGGGACATGGGTCGAGTAATAGCAATCAGCCCCAGCATTTT. This sequence encodes CASSLAMAQGHGSSNSNQPQHF.